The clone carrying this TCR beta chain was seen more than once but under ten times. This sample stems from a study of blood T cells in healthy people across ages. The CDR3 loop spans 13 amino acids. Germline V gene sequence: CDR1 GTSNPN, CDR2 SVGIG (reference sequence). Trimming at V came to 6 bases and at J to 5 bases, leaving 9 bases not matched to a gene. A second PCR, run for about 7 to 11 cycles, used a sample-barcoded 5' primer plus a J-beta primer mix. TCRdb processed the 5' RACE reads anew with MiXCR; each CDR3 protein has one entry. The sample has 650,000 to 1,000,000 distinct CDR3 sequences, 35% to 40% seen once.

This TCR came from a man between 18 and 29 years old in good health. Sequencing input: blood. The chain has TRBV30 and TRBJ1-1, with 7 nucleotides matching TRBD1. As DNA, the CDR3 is TGTGCCTGCGACAGGGAGGAGCGGACTGAAGCTTTCTTT. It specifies CACDREERTEAFF.